The clone carrying this T cell receptor beta chain was picked up a small number of times. Its antigen is not known. The protocol was immunoSEQ multiplex PCR, while the TCRdb copy is restricted to in-frame clones and leaves out a portion. This table holds over 100,000 clones, approximately 83% found once. CDR3 size: 15 residues. V shed 0 bases and J 6 bases; nucleotides not matched to a gene: 3. Germline CDR1 is SGHRS and CDR2 is YFSETQ. The sample originates from a study of T cell responses to AZD1222 COVID-19 vaccine. Study-wide findings and caveats: Regions 160-218 and 743-854 held dominance among vaccine-associated CD4 TCRs, which spanned spike.

The sequences come from peripheral blood, collected on day 0 of AZD1222 vaccination. The J gene is TRBJ2-1, the V gene TRBV5-1; 10 positions match TRBD2. The source is an adult in good health. The CDR3 here is CASSLVSSGGNEQFF. CDR3 DNA: TGCGCCAGCAGCTTGGTCTCTAGCGGGGGCAATGAGCAGTTCTTC.